This T cell receptor (beta chain) was captured in a study of PD-1 blockade in classical Hodgkin lymphoma. At the level of the study: A 3 mg/kg intravenous dose of nivolumab was received by patients every 2 weeks. Whole-study findings and limits: As was reported, newly diagnosed patients showed lower baseline TCR diversity than healthy donors did. Nothing has yet pinned down what causes the repertoire differences, possibly disease activity or prior therapy.

All trial patients relapsed after autologous stem cell transplantation. Turning to this clone: Its specificity is unknown.

The CDR3 is made up of 15 amino acids. The V and J ends lost 5 bases and 0 bases, in that order; junction bases with no gene match: 6. Germline V gives CDR1 SGHAT, CDR2 FQNNGV. Some clones are missing from TCRdb's copy, which holds only in-frame ones; the method was immunoSEQ multiplex PCR. The sample records some 63,000 clones, about 88% being singletons. The clonotype originates from a human donor with classical Hodgkin lymphoma. Sequencing was performed on peripheral blood mononuclear cells (PBMCs), taken at baseline. The chain uses TRBV11-2 and TRBJ1-1; 7 bases match TRBD1. The CDR3: CASSPRTGLNTEAFF. The CDR3 bases are TGTGCCAGCAGCCCGCGGACAGGCCTGAACACTGAAGCTTTCTTT.